The 5 T cell receptor beta chains below come from one sample, sequenced in a study of blood T cell repertoires in COVID-19. Libraries were prepared by immunoSEQ multiplex PCR; TCRdb keeps only in-frame clonotypes and omits some of them. The sample contains around 150,000 clones, about 83% of which appear only once. Sequencing input: PBMCs or T cells enriched from blood (not recorded which). The receptors come from a woman in her forties or fifties with acute COVID-19.

The rearrangement uses TRBV7-9 and TRBJ2-7, with 7 nucleotides matching TRBD1. The V gene's germline CDR1 is SEHNR and CDR2 FQNEAQ (reference sequence). The CDR3 covers 15 residues. With 5 bases clipped from V and 2 bases from J, the junction kept 9 bases outside the gene matches. In DNA, the CDR3 is TGTGCCAGCAGCGAGACCGGGACAGCAACCTACGAGCAGTACTTC. This sequence encodes CASSETGTATYEQYF.

The chain uses TRBV12-3 or TRBV12-4 and TRBJ1-2; D is uncertain. Between the trimmed V and J ends, which lost 4 bases and 3 bases, there was a span of 6 bases. The CDR3 consists of 12 residues. The CDR3 sequence: CASSSTDYGYTF. The CDR3 DNA follows: TGTGCCAGCAGTTCCACAGACTATGGCTACACCTTC.

V and J are TRBV24-1 and TRBJ2-1; a weak D match, TRBD2 (6 bases). The V gene lost 3 bases and the J gene lost 6 bases, with 11 bases spanning the gap. The CDR3 has 14 amino acids. Germline CDR1 and CDR2: KGHDR and SFDVKD. The CDR3 DNA sequence: TGTGCCACCAGTGATGGGACTTTAAGCAATGAGCAGTTCTTC. Amino acids: CATSDGTLSNEQFF.

V usage is TRBV30 and J usage is TRBJ2-1; D may be TRBD2 (6 bases). Germline V CDR1 and CDR2: GTSNPN, SVGIG (reference sequence). The CDR3 is 11 amino acids. Trimming shortened V by 1 base and J by 15 bases, and 13 bases separated the two germline ends. The CDR3 coding sequence is TGTGCCTGGAGTGCGGGAGAAGGGACGTTCTTC. Translating gives CAWSAGEGTFF.

V is TRBV5-6 and J is TRBJ1-3, with 8 bases identical to TRBD1. The CDR3 covers 16 residues. The ends lost 3 bases at V and 4 bases at J; junction bases unmatched: 9. Germline V lookup: CDR1 SGHDT, CDR2 YYEEEE. Here the CDR3 reads CASSSGQGAFGNTIYF. CDR3 nucleotide sequence: TGTGCCAGCAGCTCGGGGCAGGGGGCTTTCGGAAACACCATATATTTT.